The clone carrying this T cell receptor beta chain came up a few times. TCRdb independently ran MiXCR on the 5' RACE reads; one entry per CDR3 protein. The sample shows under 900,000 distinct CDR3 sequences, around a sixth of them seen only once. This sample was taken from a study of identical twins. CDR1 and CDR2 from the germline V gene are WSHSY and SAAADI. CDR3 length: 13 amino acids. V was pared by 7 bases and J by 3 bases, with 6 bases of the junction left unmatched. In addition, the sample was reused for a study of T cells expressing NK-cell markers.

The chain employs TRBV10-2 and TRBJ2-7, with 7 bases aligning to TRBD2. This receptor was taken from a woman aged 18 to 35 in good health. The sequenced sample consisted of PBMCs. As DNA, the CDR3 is TGCGCCAGCACCCAAGCGGGGAACTACGAGCAGTACTTC. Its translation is CASTQAGNYEQYF.